The entry below describes one T cell receptor beta chain. The source of the sample is a study of blood T cell repertoires in COVID-19. Turning to the study itself: The United States, Italy and Spain were the sources of the acute and convalescent COVID-19 samples.

V lost 6 bases to trimming and J lost 4 bases; unmatched junction nucleotides: 7. Germline lookup yields CDR1 LNHDA and CDR2 SQIVND (reference sequence). CDR3 length: 14 amino acids. Donors were grouped by their self-reported clinical history. Recovery meant two consecutive negative NP/OP PCR tests, professional clearance, or resolved symptoms. The method was immunoSEQ multiplex PCR; TCRdb's version includes in-frame clones alone and lacks a portion of them. Counted here are 300,000 to 350,000 clones, 75% to 90% occurring once; the ten biggest clones make up about 5%. Input material: PBMCs or T cells enriched from blood (not recorded which). This receptor was identified in a man aged 25-45 years who had recovered from COVID-19. The chain carries TRBV19 and TRBJ1-1; 8 bases agree with TRBD1. The CDR3 here is CASRDRGYGTEAFF. The CDR3, as DNA: TGTGCCAGTAGAGACAGGGGTTACGGCACTGAAGCTTTCTTT.